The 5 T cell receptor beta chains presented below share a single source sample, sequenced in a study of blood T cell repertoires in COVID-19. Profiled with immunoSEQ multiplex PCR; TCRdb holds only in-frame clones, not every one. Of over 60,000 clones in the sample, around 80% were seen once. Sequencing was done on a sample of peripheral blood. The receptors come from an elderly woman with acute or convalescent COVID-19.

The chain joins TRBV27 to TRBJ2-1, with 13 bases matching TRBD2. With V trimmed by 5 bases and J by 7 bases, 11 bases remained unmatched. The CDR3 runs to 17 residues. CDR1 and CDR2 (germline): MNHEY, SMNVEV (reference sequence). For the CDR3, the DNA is TGTGCCAGCAGTCGTTCTCCAACTAGCGGGAGGGCTAATGAGCAGTTCTTC. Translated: CASSRSPTSGRANEQFF.

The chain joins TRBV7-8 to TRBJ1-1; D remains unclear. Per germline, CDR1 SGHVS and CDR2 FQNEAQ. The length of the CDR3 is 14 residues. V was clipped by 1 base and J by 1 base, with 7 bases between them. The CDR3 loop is CASSLVPGNTEAFF. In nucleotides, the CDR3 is TGTGCCAGCAGCTTAGTCCCAGGGAACACTGAAGCTTTCTTT.

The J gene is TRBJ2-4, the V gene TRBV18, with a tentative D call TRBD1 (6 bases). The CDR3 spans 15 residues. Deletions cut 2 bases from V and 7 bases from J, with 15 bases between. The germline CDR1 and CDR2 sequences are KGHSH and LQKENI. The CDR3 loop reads CASSPARGAVNIQYF. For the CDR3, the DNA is TGTGCCAGCTCACCAGCCAGGGGCGCGGTGAACATTCAGTACTTC.

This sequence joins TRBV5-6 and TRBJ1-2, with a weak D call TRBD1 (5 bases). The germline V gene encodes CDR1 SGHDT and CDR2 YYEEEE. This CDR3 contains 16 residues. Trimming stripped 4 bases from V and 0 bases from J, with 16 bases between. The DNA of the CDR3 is TGTGCCAGCAGCCCATTAACAGGAGACACTAACTATGGCTACACCTTC. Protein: CASSPLTGDTNYGYTF.

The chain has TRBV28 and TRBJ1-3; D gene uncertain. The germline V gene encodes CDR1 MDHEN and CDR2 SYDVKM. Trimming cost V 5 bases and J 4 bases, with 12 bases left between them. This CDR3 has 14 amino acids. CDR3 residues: CASSLLGRGNTIYF. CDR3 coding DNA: TGTGCCAGCAGTCTTCTAGGTCGGGGAAACACCATATATTTT. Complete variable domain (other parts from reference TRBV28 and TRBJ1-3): DVKVTQSSRYLVKRTGEKVFLECVQDMDHENMFWYRQDPGLGLRLIYFSYDVKMKEKGDIPEGYSVSREKKERFSLILESASTNQTSMYLCASSLLGRGNTIYFGEGSWLTVV.